Reported below is one T cell receptor (beta chain). Its antigen is undetermined. Possible read error: a much larger clone is one base away. The CDR3 spans 13 residues. CDR1 is MNHNS, CDR2 SASEGT, per germline. Trimming took off 7 bases at V and 6 bases at J, with 15 bases between the two ends. This entry belongs to a study of read filtering for tumor transcriptome and immune sequencing. Study summary: Mean patient age was approximately 66 years, range about 47 to 85; around 17 male, around 14 female. After DNase treatment, RNA was made into whole-transcriptome libraries. General study results and limits: In IR-seq, single-read clonotypes were roughly 80% of clonotypes but 3.5% to 4% of reads.

This library used roughly 400 ng RNA and molecular barcoded adaptors spanning alpha/delta and beta/gamma chains. One entry per CDR3 protein results from TCRdb running MiXCR on the reads. Among almost 40,000 distinct CDR3 sequences, around 15% were seen once, and the ten largest hold roughly a sixth. Every patient had bone marrow sampled while the disease was active. The rearrangement links TRBV6-1 to TRBJ1-1, with D possibly TRBD1 on 6 matching bases. The sample taken for sequencing was a population of CD138-negative cells sorted from bone marrow. The sequence came from a donor at least 40 years old with multiple myeloma. CDR3 in DNA: TGTGCCAGCACGGCAGGGGTGTTCGCTGAAGCTTTCTTT. The encoded protein is CASTAGVFAEAFF.